In this sample, the clone carrying this TCR beta chain turned up once. This sample is drawn from a study of cytomegalovirus exposure and HLA in healthy donors. Profiled with immunoSEQ multiplex PCR; TCRdb holds only in-frame clones, not every one. Among under 95,000 clones listed, approximately 94% were seen once. The receptor was isolated from a young woman in good health and CMV-seropositive. Sample: PBMCs.

CDR3 in DNA: TGTGCCACCAGCAGGAGCAGGGGGCTAGGCGAGCAGTACTTC. It yields the protein CATSRSRGLGEQYF. This chain joins TRBV15 and TRBJ2-7; 8 positions agree with TRBD1. The germline CDR1 and CDR2 sequences are LNHNV and YYDKDF (reference sequence). The CDR3 extends over 14 amino acids. Trimming removed 3 bases from V and 6 bases from J; junction bases left unmatched: 7.